The present T cell receptor (beta chain) was sequenced within a study of cytomegalovirus exposure and HLA in healthy donors. Overall study results and limits: For most TCR sequences rarity was the rule, although some public TCRs occurred in many donors. In a later analysis, at a false discovery rate of 0.05, fewer than 20,000 TCR beta sequences matched HLA alleles. In vitro experiments confirmed that three CMV-associated chains were specific for CMV antigens.

The PCR had 60 Vbeta and 13 Jbeta primers. Generated by immunoSEQ multiplex PCR, the TCRdb table keeps only in-frame clones and is missing some. The table includes about 190,000 clones, approximately 79% detected once. The CDR3 totals 16 residues. Germline V gives CDR1 LNHDA, CDR2 SQIVND (reference sequence). The ends lost 3 bases at V and 6 bases at J; junction bases unmatched: 5. As regards this clone: Antigen specificity is unknown.

The sequencing sample was made of PBMCs. The rearrangement links TRBV19 to TRBJ1-6, with 10 nucleotides matching TRBD1. This clonotype was sampled from a woman aged 18-35 years in good health and CMV-seronegative. As DNA, the CDR3 is TGTGCCAGTAGTATCGGGACAGGGGATGGTAATTCACCCCTCCACTTT. Protein: CASSIGTGDGNSPLHF.